The 5 T cell receptor beta chains listed next were all sequenced from one sample in a study of cytomegalovirus exposure and HLA in healthy donors. PCR primers comprised 60 Vbeta and 13 Jbeta primers. Some clones are missing from TCRdb's copy, which holds only in-frame ones; the method was immunoSEQ multiplex PCR. Here the sample table reports about 160,000 clones. Sequencing was performed on PBMCs. The receptors derive from a woman aged 55-69 years in good health and CMV-seronegative.

The chain recombines TRBV5-6 with TRBJ1-1; D not certain. Trimming took 2 bases from V and 0 from J, leaving 11 bases between them. This CDR3 has 15 residues. CDR1 is SGHDT and CDR2 is YYEEEE in the germline V gene. CDR3 nucleotides: TGTGCCAGCAGCTTACACGGGTCCATGAACACTGAAGCTTTCTTT. As protein: CASSLHGSMNTEAFF. The variable domain in full, completed from reference TRBV5-6 and TRBJ1-1, reads DAGVTQSPTHLIKTRGQQVTLRCSPKSGHDTVSWYQQALGQGPQFIFQYYEEEERQRGNFPDRFSGHQFPNYSSELNVNALLLGDSALYLCASSLHGSMNTEAFFGQGTRLTVV.

The CDR3 loop reads CASEQGTGGNQPQHF. DNA for the CDR3: TGTGCTAGTGAACAAGGGACAGGGGGCAATCAGCCCCAGCATTTT. The rearrangement joins TRBV12-5 to TRBJ1-5; 10 nucleotides match TRBD1. Per the germline V gene, CDR1 is LGHNT and CDR2 is FRNRAP. With V trimmed by 7 bases and J by 2 bases, 5 bases remained unmatched. This CDR3 has 15 residues.

The chain has TRBV6-5 and TRBJ1-6, with 8 bases fitting TRBD1. CDR1 is MNHEY, CDR2 SVGAGI, per germline. J lost 8 bases, V lost 2 bases, and 2 bases had no gene match. This CDR3 region has 14 residues. This chain's CDR3 is CASSYGDRHSPLHF. The DNA for the CDR3 is TGTGCCAGCAGTTACGGGGACAGGCATTCACCCCTCCACTTT.

The chain couples TRBV28 to TRBJ2-7, with D tentatively TRBD2 (6 bases). The CDR3 extends over 19 amino acids. The V gene's germline CDR1 is MDHEN and CDR2 SYDVKM. Trimming took off 5 bases at V and 0 bases at J, with 26 bases between the two ends. CDR3 DNA sequence: TGTGCCAGCAGTACCCGCTCCGGGACTCTTACCCCTCGCTCCTACGAGCAGTACTTC. This gives the protein CASSTRSGTLTPRSYEQYF.

The chain links TRBV7-8 to TRBJ1-2, with TRBD1 matching 9 bases. The CDR3 spans 15 residues. V shed 3 bases and J 1 base; nucleotides not matched to a gene: 3. From germline, CDR1 is SGHVS and CDR2 FQNEAQ. Here the CDR3 reads CASSLGQGVNYGYTF. DNA of the CDR3: TGTGCCAGCAGCTTGGGACAGGGTGTTAACTATGGCTACACCTTC.